A single T cell receptor (beta chain) is shown here with its context. Its antigen is unknown. The read ends 3 residues shy of where the CDR3 ends; the end is completed using the germline J gene. The nonmyeloablative bone marrow transplants came from related graft donors, with transient mixed chimerism. Unstimulated Tregs (CD4+CD25+CD127-) and CD4+CD25- non-Tregs were sorted from PBMCs. The data originate from a study of Tregs in tolerant kidney transplant recipients. Study-level findings and limits: The small number of patients limits these findings pending further validation. This study did not directly address biological reproducibility. For some patients, primers changed over time, blocking nucleotide-level comparison.

The CDR3 is 13 amino acids. Per the germline V gene, CDR1 is ENHRY and CDR2 is SYGVKD. Trimming left V 11 bases short and J 3 bases short, with 14 bases between. The method was immunoSEQ multiplex PCR; TCRdb's version includes in-frame clones alone and lacks a portion of them. The sample table sets out some 15,000 clones. V and J are TRBV10-3 and TRBJ1-5; D is possibly TRBD1 (5 bases). The sample in question was CD8+ T cells from blood (PBMCs), obtained 6 months after the transplant. The sequence was obtained from a human patient who received a combined kidney and bone marrow transplant. Some T cells may be provided by the graft donor. Here the CDR3 reads CAAATGSNQPQHF. Partial CDR3 DNA: TGTGCCGCGGCTACAGGTTCCAATCAGCCC.